The rows below give T cell receptor beta chains drawn from one sample of a study of beta chain features in type 1 diabetes. Generated by immunoSEQ multiplex PCR, the TCRdb table keeps only in-frame clones and is missing some. The table lists some 280,000 clones, roughly 13% of them singletons, with more than 0.015% in the top ten. Material: naive CD4+ T cells from blood. These TCRs come from a man aged 25 to 40 with type 1 diabetes. Both conserved end residues are part of each CDR3. Size values are once, few and many counts, or a class for expanded clones, and some rows have none.

NA TRBJ2-3 14 TRBV29-1 CSSRPGFSTDTQYF
NA TRBJ2-5 14 TRBV11-2 CASSLVLAQETQYF
NA TRBJ2-7 15 TRBV6-5 CASSYLLAGGYEQYF
NA TRBJ2-1 17 TRBV5-4 CASSLGVWGGSYNEQFF
NA TRBJ2-3 15 TRBV29-1 CSVNTKGTSTDTQYF
few TRBJ2-1 13 TRBV12-5 CASGSRGRGEQFF
few TRBJ2-3 16 TRBV11-2 CASSLGVARGQNTQYF
NA TRBJ1-5 14 TRBV7-9 CASSLTGGVQPQHF
NA TRBJ1-2 13 TRBV15 CATSTGANYGYTF
NA TRBJ1-2 15 TRBV7-6 CASSPRTGSDYGYTF
few TRBJ2-1 14 TRBV5-1 CASSWPRGDNEQFF
few TRBJ2-4 15 TRBV6-5 CASTVTGSAKNIQYF
NA TRBJ1-2 14 TRBV30 CAQTTTGGSRGYTF
NA TRBJ2-7 14 TRBV5-1 CASSFRGSADEQYF
few TRBJ2-1 19 TRBV30 CAWSVLPPRTSGRDNEQFF
NA TRBJ1-1 14 TRBV11-2 CASSLRSADTEAFF
NA TRBJ1-1 16 TRBV12-5 CASGSHREGISTEAFF
NA TRBJ2-3 16 TRBV4-2 CASSQDSNSVTDTQYF
NA TRBJ2-5 13 TRBV5-5 CASTTSDQETQYF
NA TRBJ2-1 13 TRBV5-1 CASSPAPRGEQFF
NA TRBJ1-2 13 TRBV7-2 CASSPQGATGYTF
few TRBJ1-1 14 TRBV5-6 CASSSGGAGFEAFF
NA TRBJ1-5 15 TRBV7-2 CASSPQGVGNQPQHF
few TRBJ2-1 14 TRBV7-3 CASSGGRSYNEQFF
NA TRBJ2-6 14 TRBV5-1 CASSLTVGANVLTF
NA TRBJ2-7 15 TRBV5-4 CASSLGTSGTYEQYF
few TRBJ2-3 15 TRBV11-2 CASSTSLASTDTQYF
many TRBJ2-2 11 TRBV29-1 CSVRSGALLFF
NA TRBJ2-3 18 TRBV4-3 CASSLRAGVAGSTDTQYF
NA TRBJ1-2 14 TRBV7-2 CASSQGRGGYGYTF
once TRBJ2-7 14 TRBV11-1 CASSFTGGSYEQYF
NA TRBJ1-1 16 TRBV6-5 CASSSRTGGGDTEAFF
NA TRBJ2-7 13 TRBV28 CASSLGTNYEQYF
NA TRBJ1-5 19 TRBV4-3 CASSQYFGPGQGARQPQHF
few TRBJ2-5 14 TRBV6-5 CASSTRTRGETQYF
NA TRBJ1-2 14 TRBV18 CASSTTGTGIGYTF
NA TRBJ1-5 13 TRBV19 CASRIESGQPQHF
NA TRBJ1-2 14 TRBV28 CASSLRQGGSGYTF
few TRBJ2-3 15 TRBV5-1 CASSLGRVETDTQYF
NA TRBJ2-7 14 TRBV5-6 CASSLRARAYEQYF
few TRBJ2-3 16 TRBV28 CASAQLAGGRADTQYF
few TRBJ1-4 12 TRBV28 CASSYREEKLFF
few TRBJ1-1 12 TRBV2 CASSAQGTEAFF
few TRBJ2-7 13 TRBV28 CASGQTNSYEQYF
few TRBJ2-6 18 TRBV7-2 CASSLDGTGSSGANVLTF
NA TRBJ2-1 16 TRBV4-1 CASSQVGGGHYNEQFF